This section outlines one T cell receptor (beta chain) sequence together with its context. The record originates from a study of blood T cell repertoires in COVID-19. In the study overall: The study drew acute and convalescent COVID-19 samples from the United States, Italy and Spain. PBMCs, B-cell-depleted T cells, or T cells were the source of the cDNA or gDNA that made up the material.

The CDR3 spans 19 residues. Assay: immunoSEQ multiplex PCR; the TCRdb copy retains only in-frame clones and omits some. The sample records about 230,000 clones, roughly 90% being singletons. The study drew participants aged about 18 to 95 years from about two dozen US areas. Participant reports of clinical history set cohort assignment. The rearrangement uses TRBV21-1 and TRBJ2-2; the listed D gene, TRBD2, was not tested against the DNA. TRBV21-1 counts as a pseudogene. The receptor was derived from a young woman with acute COVID-19. Material for sequencing was PBMCs or T cells enriched from blood (not recorded which). The CDR3 loop is CASSSPGLAGPTNTGELFF. CDR3 DNA sequence: TGTGCCAGCAGCTCACCGGGACTAGCGGGACCTACGAACACCGGGGAGCTGTTTTTT.